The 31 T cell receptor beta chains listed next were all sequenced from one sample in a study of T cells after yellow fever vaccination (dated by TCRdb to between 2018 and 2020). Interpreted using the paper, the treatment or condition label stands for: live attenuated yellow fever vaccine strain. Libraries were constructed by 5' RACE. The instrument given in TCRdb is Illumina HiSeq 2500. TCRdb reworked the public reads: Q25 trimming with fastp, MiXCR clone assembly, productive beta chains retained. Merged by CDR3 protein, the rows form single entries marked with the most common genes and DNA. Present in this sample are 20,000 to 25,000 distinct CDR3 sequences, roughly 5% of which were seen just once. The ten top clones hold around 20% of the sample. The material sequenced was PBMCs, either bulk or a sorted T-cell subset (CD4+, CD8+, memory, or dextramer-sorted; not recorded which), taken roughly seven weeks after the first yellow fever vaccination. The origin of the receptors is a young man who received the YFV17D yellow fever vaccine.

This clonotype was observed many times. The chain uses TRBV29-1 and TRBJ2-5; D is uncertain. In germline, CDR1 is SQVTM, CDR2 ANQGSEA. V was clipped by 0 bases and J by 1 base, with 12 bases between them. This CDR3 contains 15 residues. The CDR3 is CSVEELMDVQETQYF. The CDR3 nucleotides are TGCAGCGTTGAAGAACTTATGGACGTCCAAGAGACCCAGTACTTC.

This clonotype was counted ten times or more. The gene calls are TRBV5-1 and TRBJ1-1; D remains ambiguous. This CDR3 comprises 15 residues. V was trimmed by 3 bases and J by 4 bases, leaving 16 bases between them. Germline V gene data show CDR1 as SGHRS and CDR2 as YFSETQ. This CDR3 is CASSYFGEVGTEAFF. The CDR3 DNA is TGCGCCAGCAGCTATTTCGGGGAGGTGGGCACTGAAGCTTTCTTT. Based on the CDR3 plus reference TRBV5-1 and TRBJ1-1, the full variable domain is KAGVTQTPRYLIKTRGQQVTLSCSPISGHRSVSWYQQTPGQGLQFLFEYFSETQRNKGNFPGRFSGRQFSNSRSEMNVSTLELGDSALYLCASSYFGEVGTEAFFGQGTRLTVV.

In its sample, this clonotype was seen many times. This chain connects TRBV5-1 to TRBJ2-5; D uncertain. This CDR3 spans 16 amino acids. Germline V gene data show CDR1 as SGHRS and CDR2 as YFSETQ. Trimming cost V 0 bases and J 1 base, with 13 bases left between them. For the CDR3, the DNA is TGCGCCAGCAGCTTGGATGTTCAGAAAACCCAAGAGACCCAGTACTTC. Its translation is CASSLDVQKTQETQYF.

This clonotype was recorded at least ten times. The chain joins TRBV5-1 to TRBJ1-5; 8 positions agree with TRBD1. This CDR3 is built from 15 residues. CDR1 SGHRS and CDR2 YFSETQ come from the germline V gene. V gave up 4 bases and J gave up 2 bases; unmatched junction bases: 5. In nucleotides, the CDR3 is TGCGCCAGCAGCCCTGGACAGGGCGGCAATCAGCCCCAGCATTTT. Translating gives CASSPGQGGNQPQHF.

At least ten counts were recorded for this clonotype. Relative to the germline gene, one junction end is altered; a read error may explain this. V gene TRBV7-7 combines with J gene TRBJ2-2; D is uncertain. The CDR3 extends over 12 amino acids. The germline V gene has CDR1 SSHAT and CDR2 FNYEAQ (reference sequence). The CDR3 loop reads CASTTNTGELFF. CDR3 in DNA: TGTGCTAGCACCACGAACACCGGGGAGCTGTTTTTT.

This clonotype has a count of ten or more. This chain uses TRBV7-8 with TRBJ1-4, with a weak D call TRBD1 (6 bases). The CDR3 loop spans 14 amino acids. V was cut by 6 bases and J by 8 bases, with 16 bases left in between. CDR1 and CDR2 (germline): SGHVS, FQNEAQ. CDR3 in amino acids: CASRNREGREKLFF. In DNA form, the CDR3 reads TGTGCCAGCAGGAACAGGGAGGGTCGCGAAAAACTGTTTTTT.

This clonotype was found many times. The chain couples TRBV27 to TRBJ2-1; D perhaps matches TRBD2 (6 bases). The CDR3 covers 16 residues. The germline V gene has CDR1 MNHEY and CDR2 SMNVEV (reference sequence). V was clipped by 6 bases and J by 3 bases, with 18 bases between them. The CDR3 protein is CASRPGVPRGYNEQFF. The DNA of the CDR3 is TGTGCCAGCAGGCCGGGGGTCCCCCGGGGCTACAATGAGCAGTTCTTC.

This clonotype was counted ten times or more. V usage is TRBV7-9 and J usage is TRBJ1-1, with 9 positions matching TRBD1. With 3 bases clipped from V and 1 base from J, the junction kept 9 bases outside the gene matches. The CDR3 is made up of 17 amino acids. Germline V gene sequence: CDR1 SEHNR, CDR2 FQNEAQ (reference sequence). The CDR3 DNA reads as TGTGCCAGCAGCTTCCCCGGGACAGGGACTTGGAACACTGAAGCTTTCTTT. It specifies CASSFPGTGTWNTEAFF.

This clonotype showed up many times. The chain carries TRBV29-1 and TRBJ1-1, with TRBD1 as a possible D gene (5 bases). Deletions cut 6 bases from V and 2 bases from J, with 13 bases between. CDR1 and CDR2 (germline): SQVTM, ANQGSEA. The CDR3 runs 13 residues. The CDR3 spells CSVSRTINTEAFF. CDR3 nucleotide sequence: TGCAGCGTCAGTAGGACAATCAACACTGAAGCTTTCTTT. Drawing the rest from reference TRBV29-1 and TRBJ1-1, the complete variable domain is SAVISQKPSRDICQRGTSLTIQCQVDSQVTMMFWYRQQPGQSLTLIATANQGSEATYESGFVIDKFPISRPNLTFSTLTVSNMSPEDSSIYLCSVSRTINTEAFFGQGTRLTVV.

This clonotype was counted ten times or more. CDR3 in DNA: TGCGCCAGCAGCTTTGGCGGGGGGGGCGAAGATACGCAGTATTTT. It is translated as CASSFGGGGEDTQYF. V is TRBV5-1 and J is TRBJ2-3, with TRBD2 matching over 9 bases. CDR1 and CDR2 (germline): SGHRS, YFSETQ. The CDR3 runs 15 residues. Germline trimming cut 2 bases from V and 5 bases from J; bases unmatched to any gene: 6.

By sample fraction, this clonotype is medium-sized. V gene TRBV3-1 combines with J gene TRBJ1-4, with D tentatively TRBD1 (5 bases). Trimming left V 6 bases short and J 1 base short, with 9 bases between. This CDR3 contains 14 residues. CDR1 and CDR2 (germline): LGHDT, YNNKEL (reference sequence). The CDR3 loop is CASSPGRTNEKLFF. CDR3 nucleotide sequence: TGTGCCAGCAGTCCAGGGAGAACTAATGAAAAACTGTTTTTT.

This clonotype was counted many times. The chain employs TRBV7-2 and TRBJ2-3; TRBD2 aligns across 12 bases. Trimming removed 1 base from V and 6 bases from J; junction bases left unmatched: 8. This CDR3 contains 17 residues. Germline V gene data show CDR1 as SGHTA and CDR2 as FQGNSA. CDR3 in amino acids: CASSLGPSGGASDTQYF. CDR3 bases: TGTGCCAGCAGCTTAGGGCCTAGCGGGGGGGCCAGTGATACGCAGTATTTT.

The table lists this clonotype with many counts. The DNA for the CDR3 is TGTGCCAGCAGCTTAGAGGTGGGATTGGAAGCGTACTTC. Translated: CASSLEVGLEAYF. The gene calls are TRBV7-8 and TRBJ2-7; D is ambiguous. Per the germline V gene, CDR1 is SGHVS and CDR2 is FQNEAQ. The CDR3 loop spans 13 amino acids. The V end lost 1 base, the J end lost 12 bases, and 16 bases lay between the germline ends.

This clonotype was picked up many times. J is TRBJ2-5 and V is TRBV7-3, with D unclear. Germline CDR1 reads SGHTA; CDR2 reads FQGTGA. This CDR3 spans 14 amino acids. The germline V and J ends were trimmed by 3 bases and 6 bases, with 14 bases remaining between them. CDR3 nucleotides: TGTGCCAGCAGCTTTAGTCCGTCCGCGCAGACCCAGTACTTC. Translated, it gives CASSFSPSAQTQYF.

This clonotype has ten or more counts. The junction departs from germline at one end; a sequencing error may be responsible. CDR3 sequence: CASSYAAGGTDTQYF. DNA for the CDR3: TGTGCTAGCAGCTACGCAGCGGGGGGCACAGATACGCAGTATTTT. This chain joins TRBV7-7 and TRBJ2-3, with TRBD2 matching 8 bases. This CDR3 contains 15 residues. Germline V CDR1 and CDR2: SSHAT, FNYEAQ (reference sequence).

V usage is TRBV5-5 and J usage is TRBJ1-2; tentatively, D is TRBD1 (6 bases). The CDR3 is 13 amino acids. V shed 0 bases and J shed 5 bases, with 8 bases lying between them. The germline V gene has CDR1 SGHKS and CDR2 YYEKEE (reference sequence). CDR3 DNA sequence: TGTGCCAGCAGCTTGGTGGACAGATATGGCTACACCTTC. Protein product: CASSLVDRYGYTF.

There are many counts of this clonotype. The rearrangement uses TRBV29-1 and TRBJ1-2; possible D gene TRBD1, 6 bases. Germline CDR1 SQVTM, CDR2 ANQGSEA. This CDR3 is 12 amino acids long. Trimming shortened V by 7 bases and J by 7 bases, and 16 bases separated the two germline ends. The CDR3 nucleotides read TGCAGCGCACAGGGTGATGCCGGTGGCTACACCTTC. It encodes CSAQGDAGGYTF. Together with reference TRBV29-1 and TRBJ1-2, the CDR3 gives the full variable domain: SAVISQKPSRDICQRGTSLTIQCQVDSQVTMMFWYRQQPGQSLTLIATANQGSEATYESGFVIDKFPISRPNLTFSTLTVSNMSPEDSSIYLCSAQGDAGGYTFGSGTRLTVV.

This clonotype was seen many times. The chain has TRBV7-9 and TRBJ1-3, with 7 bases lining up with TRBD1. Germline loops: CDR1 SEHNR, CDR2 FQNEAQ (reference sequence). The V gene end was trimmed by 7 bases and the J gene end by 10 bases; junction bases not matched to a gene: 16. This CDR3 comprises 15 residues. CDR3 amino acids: CASTATGPEGPTIYF. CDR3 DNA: TGTGCCAGCACCGCGACAGGGCCGGAAGGTCCGACCATATATTTT.

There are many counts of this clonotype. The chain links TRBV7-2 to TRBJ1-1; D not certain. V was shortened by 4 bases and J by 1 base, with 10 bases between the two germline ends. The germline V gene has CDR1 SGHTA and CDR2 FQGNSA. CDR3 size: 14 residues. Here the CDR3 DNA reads TGTGCCAGCAGCTCCTCCAGGTGGAACACTGAAGCTTTCTTT. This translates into CASSSSRWNTEAFF.

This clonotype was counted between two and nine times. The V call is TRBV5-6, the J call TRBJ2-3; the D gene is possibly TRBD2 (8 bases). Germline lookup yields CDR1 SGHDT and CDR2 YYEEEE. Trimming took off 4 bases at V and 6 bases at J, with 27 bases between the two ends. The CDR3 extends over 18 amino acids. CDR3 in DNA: TGTGCCAGCAGCCCCTTGGGGGGGAGCGGGGGCAGGGGGGATACGCAGTATTTT. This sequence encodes CASSPLGGSGGRGDTQYF.

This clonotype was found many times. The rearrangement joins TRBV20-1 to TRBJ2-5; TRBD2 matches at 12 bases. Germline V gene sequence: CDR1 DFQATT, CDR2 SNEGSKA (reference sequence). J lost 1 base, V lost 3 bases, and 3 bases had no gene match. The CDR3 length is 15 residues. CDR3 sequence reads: CSASPSGGAQETQYF. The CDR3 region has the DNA TGCAGTGCTAGTCCTAGCGGGGGGGCCCAAGAGACCCAGTACTTC.

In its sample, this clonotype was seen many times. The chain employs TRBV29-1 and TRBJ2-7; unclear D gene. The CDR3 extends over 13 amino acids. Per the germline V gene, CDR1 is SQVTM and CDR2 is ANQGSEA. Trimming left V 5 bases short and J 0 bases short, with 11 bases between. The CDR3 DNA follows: TGCAGCGTTTCTGCTGACGTCTCCTACGAGCAGTACTTC. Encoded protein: CSVSADVSYEQYF.

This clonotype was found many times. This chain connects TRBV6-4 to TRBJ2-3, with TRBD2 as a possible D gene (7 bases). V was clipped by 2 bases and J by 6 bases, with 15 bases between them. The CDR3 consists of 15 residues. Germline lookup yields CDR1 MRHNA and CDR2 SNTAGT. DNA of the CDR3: TGTGCCAGCAGTGACAGGGGGGGGGAGATGGATACGCAGTATTTT. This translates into CASSDRGGEMDTQYF.

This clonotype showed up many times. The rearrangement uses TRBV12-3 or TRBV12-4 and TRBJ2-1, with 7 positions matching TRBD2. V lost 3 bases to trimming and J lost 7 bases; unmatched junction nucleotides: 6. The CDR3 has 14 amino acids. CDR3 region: CASSFYGLGNEQFF. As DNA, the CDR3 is TGTGCCAGCAGTTTTTATGGACTAGGGAATGAGCAGTTCTTC.

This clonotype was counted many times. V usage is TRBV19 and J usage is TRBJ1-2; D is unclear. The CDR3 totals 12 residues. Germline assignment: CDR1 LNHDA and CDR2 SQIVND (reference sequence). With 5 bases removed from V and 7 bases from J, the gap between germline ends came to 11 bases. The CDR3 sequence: CASSARLAGYTF. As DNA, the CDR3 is TGTGCCAGTAGTGCGAGATTGGCTGGCTACACCTTC. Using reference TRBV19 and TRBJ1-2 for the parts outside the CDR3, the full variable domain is DGGITQSPKYLFRKEGQNVTLSCEQNLNHDAMYWYRQDPGQGLRLIYYSQIVNDFQKGDIAEGYSVSREKKESFPLTVTSAQKNPTAFYLCASSARLAGYTFGSGTRLTVV.

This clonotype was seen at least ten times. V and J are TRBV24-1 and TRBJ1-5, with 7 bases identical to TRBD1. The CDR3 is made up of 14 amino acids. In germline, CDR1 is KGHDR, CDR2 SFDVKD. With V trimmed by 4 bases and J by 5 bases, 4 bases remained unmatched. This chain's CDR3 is CATSDPGTDQPQHF. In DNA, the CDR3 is TGTGCCACCAGTGACCCGGGGACAGATCAGCCCCAGCATTTT.

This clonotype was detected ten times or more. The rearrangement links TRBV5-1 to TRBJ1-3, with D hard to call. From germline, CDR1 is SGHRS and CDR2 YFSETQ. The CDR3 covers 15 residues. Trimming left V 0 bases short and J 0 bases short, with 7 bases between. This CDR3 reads CASSLEQSSGNTIYF. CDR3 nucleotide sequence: TGCGCCAGCAGCTTGGAACAGAGCTCTGGAAACACCATATATTTT.

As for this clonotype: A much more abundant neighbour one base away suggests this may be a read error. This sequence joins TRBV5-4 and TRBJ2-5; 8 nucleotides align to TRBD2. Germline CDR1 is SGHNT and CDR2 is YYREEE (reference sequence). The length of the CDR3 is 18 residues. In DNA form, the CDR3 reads TGTGCCAGCAGCTTGGCCTGGGTGAGCGGGGGTAACCATGAGACCCAGTACTTC. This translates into CASSLAWVSGGNHETQYF. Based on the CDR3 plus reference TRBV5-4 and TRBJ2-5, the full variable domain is ETGVTQSPTHLIKTRGQQVTLRCSSQSGHNTVSWYQQALGQGPQFIFQYYREEENGRGNFPPRFSGLQFPNYSSELNVNALELDDSALYLCASSLAWVSGGNHETQYFGPGTRLLVL.

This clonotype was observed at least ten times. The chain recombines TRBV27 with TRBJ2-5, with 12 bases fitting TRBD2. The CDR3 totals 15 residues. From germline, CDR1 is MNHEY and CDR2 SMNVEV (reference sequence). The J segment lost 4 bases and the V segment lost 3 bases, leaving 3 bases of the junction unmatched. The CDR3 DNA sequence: TGTGCCAGCAGTTTTCTAGCGGGGGGGACAGAGACCCAGTACTTC. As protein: CASSFLAGGTETQYF.

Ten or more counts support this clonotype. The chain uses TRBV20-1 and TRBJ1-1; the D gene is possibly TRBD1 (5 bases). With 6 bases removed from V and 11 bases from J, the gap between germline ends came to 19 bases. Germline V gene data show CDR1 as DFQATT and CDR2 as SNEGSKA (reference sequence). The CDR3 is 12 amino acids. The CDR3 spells CSAGNQGAVAFF. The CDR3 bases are TGCAGTGCGGGAAATCAGGGTGCGGTGGCTTTCTTT.

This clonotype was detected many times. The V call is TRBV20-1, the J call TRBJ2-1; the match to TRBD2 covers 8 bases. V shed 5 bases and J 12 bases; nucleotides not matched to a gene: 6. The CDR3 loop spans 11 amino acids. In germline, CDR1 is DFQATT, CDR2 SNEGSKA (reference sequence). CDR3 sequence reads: CSASGGPGQFF. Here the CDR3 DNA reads TGCAGTGCTTCGGGGGGGCCAGGGCAGTTCTTC.